The clone carrying this T cell receptor beta chain was seen only once. The CDR3 is 17 amino acids. Germline lookup yields CDR1 LGHDT and CDR2 YNNKEL (reference sequence). V lost 0 bases and J 6 bases, leaving 15 bases between the germline ends. Original analysis: It was from reference gene primer amplification that nucleated cell counts were estimated. The method was immunoSEQ multiplex PCR; TCRdb's version includes in-frame clones alone and lacks a portion of them. V and J calls and clone size come straight from that table; D and trimming were deduced from the DNA. The profile shows around 160,000 clones, 90% to 95% of them singletons. The data derive from a study of blood T cell repertoires in COVID-19. Study as a whole: Sites across the United States, Italy and Spain contributed samples from acute and convalescent COVID-19. Sources were T cells, B-cell-depleted T cells, or PBMCs; the material itself was cDNA or gDNA.

The Seattle patients joined while their infection was active and were tracked longitudinally afterward. This rearrangement joins TRBV3-1 (or the pseudogene TRBV3-2) to TRBJ1-6, with TRBD1 as a possible D gene (6 bases). The sample taken for sequencing was peripheral blood. The receptor comes from a woman aged 55-70 years with COVID-19, enrolled during active disease. The chain's CDR3 is CASSQDRTDSANSPLHF. CDR3 nucleotides: TGTGCCAGCAGCCAAGATAGGACGGACAGTGCTAATTCACCCCTCCACTTT.